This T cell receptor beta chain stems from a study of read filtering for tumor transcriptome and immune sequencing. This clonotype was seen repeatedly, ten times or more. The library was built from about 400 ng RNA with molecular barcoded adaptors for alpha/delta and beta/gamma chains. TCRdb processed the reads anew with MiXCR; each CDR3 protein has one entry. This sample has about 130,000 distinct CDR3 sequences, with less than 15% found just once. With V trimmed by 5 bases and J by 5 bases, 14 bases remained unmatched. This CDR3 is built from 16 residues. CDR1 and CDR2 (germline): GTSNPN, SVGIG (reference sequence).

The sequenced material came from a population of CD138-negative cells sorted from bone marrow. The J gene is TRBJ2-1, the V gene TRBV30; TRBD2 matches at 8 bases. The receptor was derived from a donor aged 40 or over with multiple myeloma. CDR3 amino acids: CAWGRSREDRHNEQFF. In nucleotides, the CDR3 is TGTGCCTGGGGGAGGTCGCGGGAGGACCGGCACAATGAGCAGTTCTTC.